The rows below give T cell receptor beta chains drawn from one sample of a study of cytomegalovirus exposure and HLA in healthy donors. The protocol was immunoSEQ multiplex PCR, while the TCRdb copy is restricted to in-frame clones and leaves out a portion. The sample records 110,000 to 150,000 clones, about four fifths being singletons. The sample comprised PBMCs. The receptors shown here come from a woman aged 40 to 50 in good health and CMV-seropositive. The CDR3 runs from the conserved cysteine through the conserved F or W. The D gene is left open where the match is weak. Clone size, where shown, is once, few, many, or a class for clones that have expanded.

clone size: NA
J gene: TRBJ1-6
V gene: TRBV4-1
D gene: NA
CDR3 protein: CASSQDTVSPLHF
CDR3 DNA: TGCGCCAGCAGCCAAGATACGGTTTCACCCCTCCACTTT

clone size: once
J gene: TRBJ2-6
V gene: TRBV11-2
D gene: NA
CDR3 protein: CASNEASGANVLTF
CDR3 DNA: TGTGCCAGCAACGAGGCCTCTGGGGCCAACGTCCTGACTTTC

clone size: few
J gene: TRBJ2-7
V gene: TRBV19
D gene: TRBD2
CDR3 protein: CASSIFPSGEQYF
CDR3 DNA: TGTGCCAGTAGTATTTTCCCTAGCGGTGAGCAGTACTTC

clone size: NA
J gene: TRBJ2-7
V gene: TRBV30
D gene: NA
CDR3 protein: CAWSVRQGTNEQYF
CDR3 DNA: TGTGCCTGGAGTGTAAGGCAGGGAACCAACGAGCAGTACTTC

clone size: NA
J gene: TRBJ2-3
V gene: TRBV28
D gene: TRBD2
CDR3 protein: CASSFPPTSVSADTQYF
CDR3 DNA: TGTGCCAGCAGTTTCCCTCCGACTAGCGTGAGTGCAGATACGCAGTATTTT

clone size: NA
J gene: TRBJ2-1
V gene: TRBV15
D gene: TRBD2
CDR3 protein: CATSSTTSGRSDEQFF
CDR3 DNA: TGTGCCACCAGCAGCACGACTAGCGGGAGAAGCGATGAGCAGTTCTTC

clone size: NA
J gene: TRBJ1-5
V gene: TRBV7-3
D gene: TRBD1
CDR3 protein: CASSPSGGGQPQHF
CDR3 DNA: TGTGCCAGCAGCCCGTCAGGGGGCGGTCAGCCCCAGCATTTT

clone size: NA
J gene: TRBJ2-5
V gene: TRBV4-1
D gene: NA
CDR3 protein: CASSQVEGGQETQYF
CDR3 DNA: TGCGCCAGCAGCCAAGTTGAGGGAGGTCAAGAGACCCAGTACTTC

clone size: NA
J gene: TRBJ1-1
V gene: TRBV27
D gene: NA
CDR3 protein: CASSRRGQRMNTEAFF
CDR3 DNA: TGTGCCAGCAGTCGCCGGGGACAACGCATGAACACTGAAGCTTTCTTT

clone size: once
J gene: TRBJ1-5
V gene: TRBV27
D gene: NA
CDR3 protein: CASSLLAVHSNQPQHF
CDR3 DNA: TGTGCCAGCAGTTTATTGGCAGTGCATAGCAATCAGCCCCAGCATTTT

clone size: few
J gene: TRBJ2-2
V gene: TRBV5-6
D gene: TRBD2
CDR3 protein: CASSWGTSGTGELFF
CDR3 DNA: TGTGCCAGCAGCTGGGGGACTAGCGGGACCGGGGAGCTGTTTTTT

clone size: NA
J gene: TRBJ2-3
V gene: TRBV7-2
D gene: TRBD1
CDR3 protein: CANAGTGTGADTQYF
CDR3 DNA: TGTGCCAACGCCGGGACAGGGACCGGGGCAGATACGCAGTATTTT

clone size: NA
J gene: TRBJ1-4
V gene: TRBV6-5
D gene: TRBD1
CDR3 protein: CANTGGGNEKLFF
CDR3 DNA: TGTGCCAATACAGGGGGAGGTAATGAAAAACTGTTTTTT

clone size: NA
J gene: TRBJ1-1
V gene: TRBV2
D gene: NA
CDR3 protein: CASSETASMNTEAFF
CDR3 DNA: TGTGCCAGCAGTGAGACAGCAAGTATGAACACTGAAGCTTTCTTT

clone size: NA
J gene: TRBJ2-7
V gene: TRBV4-2
D gene: NA
CDR3 protein: CASSQVSGEQYF
CDR3 DNA: TGTGCCAGCAGCCAAGTAAGCGGCGAGCAGTACTTC

clone size: NA
J gene: TRBJ1-5
V gene: TRBV7-9
D gene: NA
CDR3 protein: CASSLTDINQPQHF
CDR3 DNA: TGTGCCAGCAGCTTAACGGACATCAATCAGCCCCAGCATTTT

clone size: NA
J gene: TRBJ1-4
V gene: TRBV13
D gene: TRBD1
CDR3 protein: CASSSAAGGRPDEKLFF
CDR3 DNA: TGTGCCAGCAGCTCCGCGGCAGGGGGCCGCCCGGATGAAAAACTGTTTTTT

clone size: once
J gene: TRBJ2-2
V gene: TRBV10-1
D gene: NA
CDR3 protein: CASSEAGLWNTGELFF
CDR3 DNA: TGCGCCAGCAGTGAGGCTGGCTTATGGAACACCGGGGAGCTGTTTTTT

clone size: NA
J gene: TRBJ2-1
V gene: TRBV7-2
D gene: TRBD2
CDR3 protein: CASSSSGTSWSSYNEQFF
CDR3 DNA: TGTGCCAGCAGCTCCTCCGGGACTAGCTGGAGCTCCTACAATGAGCAGTTCTTC

clone size: NA
J gene: TRBJ1-6
V gene: TRBV7-8
D gene: NA
CDR3 protein: CASSPLELNSPLHF
CDR3 DNA: TGTGCCAGCAGCCCCCTCGAGTTAAACTCACCCCTCCACTTT

clone size: NA
J gene: TRBJ2-5
V gene: TRBV6-5
D gene: TRBD2
CDR3 protein: CASSYGGVPQVETQYF
CDR3 DNA: TGTGCCAGCAGTTACGGGGGGGTCCCCCAGGTGGAGACCCAGTACTTC

clone size: NA
J gene: TRBJ2-1
V gene: TRBV27
D gene: TRBD2
CDR3 protein: CASSRARGVGGEQFF
CDR3 DNA: TGTGCCAGCAGTCGGGCCCGGGGGGTGGGGGGTGAGCAGTTCTTC

clone size: NA
J gene: TRBJ2-7
V gene: TRBV9
D gene: TRBD2
CDR3 protein: CASSVEVAGYYEQYF
CDR3 DNA: TGTGCCAGCAGCGTAGAAGTAGCGGGCTACTACGAGCAGTACTTC

clone size: NA
J gene: TRBJ2-2
V gene: TRBV30
D gene: NA
CDR3 protein: CAWSVLDGQNTGELFF
CDR3 DNA: TGTGCCTGGAGTGTACTGGACGGACAGAACACCGGGGAGCTGTTTTTT

clone size: NA
J gene: TRBJ1-2
V gene: TRBV2
D gene: NA
CDR3 protein: CASSWTNVGYTF
CDR3 DNA: TGTGCCAGCAGTTGGACAAATGTTGGCTACACCTTC

clone size: NA
J gene: TRBJ2-2
V gene: TRBV7-3
D gene: TRBD2
CDR3 protein: CASSPTGTSGSYNTGELFF
CDR3 DNA: TGTGCCAGCAGCCCCACCGGGACTAGCGGGAGTTATAACACCGGGGAGCTGTTTTTT

clone size: NA
J gene: TRBJ2-5
V gene: TRBV29-1
D gene: TRBD2
CDR3 protein: CSVRTSGGETQYF
CDR3 DNA: TGCAGCGTGAGGACTAGCGGGGGAGAGACCCAGTACTTC

clone size: NA
J gene: TRBJ1-4
V gene: TRBV20-1
D gene: NA
CDR3 protein: CSASENEKLFF
CDR3 DNA: TGCAGTGCTAGCGAGAATGAAAAACTGTTTTTT

clone size: few
J gene: TRBJ1-2
V gene: TRBV9
D gene: NA
CDR3 protein: CASSSGHPKTNYGYTF
CDR3 DNA: TGTGCCAGCAGCTCGGGACATCCTAAGACTAACTATGGCTACACCTTC

clone size: NA
J gene: TRBJ2-1
V gene: TRBV7-9
D gene: TRBD2
CDR3 protein: CASSTSGDFEQFF
CDR3 DNA: TGTGCCAGCTCGACTAGCGGGGATTTTGAGCAGTTCTTC

clone size: few
J gene: TRBJ1-4
V gene: TRBV4-3
D gene: NA
CDR3 protein: CASSLLLGTEWGKLFF
CDR3 DNA: TGCGCCAGCAGCCTCCTACTAGGGACTGAGTGGGGAAAACTGTTTTTT

clone size: NA
J gene: TRBJ2-5
V gene: TRBV6-5
D gene: NA
CDR3 protein: CASSHPGLLAQTQYF
CDR3 DNA: TGTGCCAGCAGTCACCCTGGTCTGCTAGCGCAGACCCAGTACTTC

clone size: once
J gene: TRBJ2-7
V gene: TRBV14
D gene: NA
CDR3 protein: CASSHHVSSYEQYF
CDR3 DNA: TGTGCCAGCAGCCACCATGTCAGCTCCTACGAGCAGTACTTC

clone size: NA
J gene: TRBJ1-6
V gene: TRBV28
D gene: NA
CDR3 protein: CATNPTEGGDSPLHF
CDR3 DNA: TGTGCCACCAATCCGACAGAAGGGGGAGATTCGCCCCTCCACTTT

clone size: NA
J gene: TRBJ2-7
V gene: TRBV6-5
D gene: NA
CDR3 protein: CASRTTASPYEQYF
CDR3 DNA: TGTGCCAGCAGGACTACGGCTAGCCCCTACGAGCAGTACTTC

clone size: once
J gene: TRBJ2-3
V gene: TRBV13
D gene: NA
CDR3 protein: CASSLVGVGTDTQYF
CDR3 DNA: TGTGCCAGCAGCTTAGTCGGAGTTGGAACAGATACGCAGTATTTT

clone size: NA
J gene: TRBJ2-4
V gene: TRBV28
D gene: TRBD2
CDR3 protein: CASSFIKLREGKNIQYF
CDR3 DNA: TGTGCCAGCAGTTTCATAAAGTTGCGGGAGGGCAAAAACATTCAGTACTTC

clone size: NA
J gene: TRBJ1-6
V gene: TRBV28
D gene: NA
CDR3 protein: CASRTENNSPLHF
CDR3 DNA: TGTGCCAGCAGGACAGAGAATAATTCACCCCTCCACTTT

clone size: once
J gene: TRBJ1-5
V gene: TRBV16
D gene: TRBD1
CDR3 protein: CASSTGVGNQPQHF
CDR3 DNA: TGTGCCAGCAGTACAGGGGTCGGCAATCAGCCCCAGCATTTT

clone size: NA
J gene: TRBJ1-2
V gene: TRBV18
D gene: NA
CDR3 protein: CASSPKTGNYGYTF
CDR3 DNA: TGTGCCAGCTCACCAAAGACTGGGAACTATGGCTACACCTTC

clone size: NA
J gene: TRBJ2-7
V gene: TRBV28
D gene: TRBD2
CDR3 protein: CASRQGLAAYEQYF
CDR3 DNA: TGTGCCAGCAGACAGGGACTAGCTGCCTACGAGCAGTACTTC